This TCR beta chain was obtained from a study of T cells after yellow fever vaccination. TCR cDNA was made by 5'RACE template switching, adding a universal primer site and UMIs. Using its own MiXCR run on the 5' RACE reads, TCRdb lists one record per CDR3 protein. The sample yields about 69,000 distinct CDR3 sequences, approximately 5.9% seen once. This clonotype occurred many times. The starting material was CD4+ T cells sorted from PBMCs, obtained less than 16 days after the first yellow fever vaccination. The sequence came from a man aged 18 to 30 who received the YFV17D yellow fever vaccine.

The CDR3 DNA reads TGCAGTGCTAGAGATCAGAGACAGGGAGGGAACGGGGAGCTGTTTTTT. This translates into CSARDQRQGGNGELFF. The chain couples TRBV20-1 to TRBJ2-2; D tentatively fits TRBD1 or TRBD2 (7 bases each). Trimming took 0 bases from V and 7 from J, leaving 18 bases between them. This CDR3 has 16 residues. Germline V lookup: CDR1 DFQATT, CDR2 SNEGSKA (reference sequence).